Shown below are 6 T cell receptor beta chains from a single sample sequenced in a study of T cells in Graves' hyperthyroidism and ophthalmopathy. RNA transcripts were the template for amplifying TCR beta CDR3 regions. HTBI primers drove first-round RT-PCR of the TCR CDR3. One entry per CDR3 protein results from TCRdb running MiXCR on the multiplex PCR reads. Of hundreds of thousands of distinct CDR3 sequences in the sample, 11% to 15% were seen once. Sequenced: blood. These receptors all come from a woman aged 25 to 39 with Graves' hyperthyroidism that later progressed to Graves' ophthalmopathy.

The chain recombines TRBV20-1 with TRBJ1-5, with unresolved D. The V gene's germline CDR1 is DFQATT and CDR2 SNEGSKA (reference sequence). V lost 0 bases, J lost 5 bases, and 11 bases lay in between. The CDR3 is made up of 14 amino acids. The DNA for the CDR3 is TGCAGTGCTAGAGATGGGGAAAGTTATCAGCCCCAGCATTTT. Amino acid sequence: CSARDGESYQPQHF.

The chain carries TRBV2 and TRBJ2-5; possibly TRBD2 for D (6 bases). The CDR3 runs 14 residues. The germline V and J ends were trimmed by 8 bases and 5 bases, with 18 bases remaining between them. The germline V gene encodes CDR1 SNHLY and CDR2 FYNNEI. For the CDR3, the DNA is TGTGCCAGCCAGCTTGGGGGGTTGGGGGAGACCCAGTACTTC. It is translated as CASQLGGLGETQYF.

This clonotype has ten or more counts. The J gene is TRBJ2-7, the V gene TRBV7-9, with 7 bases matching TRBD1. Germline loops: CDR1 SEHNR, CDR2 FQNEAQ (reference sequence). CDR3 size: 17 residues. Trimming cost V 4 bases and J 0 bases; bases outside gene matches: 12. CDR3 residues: CASSSPKTGTDSYEQYF. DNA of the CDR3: TGTGCCAGCAGCTCCCCTAAGACCGGGACAGACTCCTACGAGCAGTACTTC.

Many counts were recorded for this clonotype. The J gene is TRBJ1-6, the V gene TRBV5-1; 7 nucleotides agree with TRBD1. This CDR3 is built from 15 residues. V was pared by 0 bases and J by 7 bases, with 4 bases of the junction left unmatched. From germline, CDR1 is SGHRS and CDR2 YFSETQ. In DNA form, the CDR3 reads TGCGCCAGCAGCTTGGTAGGACAGGAGAATTCACCCCTCCACTTT. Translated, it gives CASSLVGQENSPLHF. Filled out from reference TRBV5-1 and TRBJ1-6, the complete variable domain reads KAGVTQTPRYLIKTRGQQVTLSCSPISGHRSVSWYQQTPGQGLQFLFEYFSETQRNKGNFPGRFSGRQFSNSRSEMNVSTLELGDSALYLCASSLVGQENSPLHFGNGTRLTVT.

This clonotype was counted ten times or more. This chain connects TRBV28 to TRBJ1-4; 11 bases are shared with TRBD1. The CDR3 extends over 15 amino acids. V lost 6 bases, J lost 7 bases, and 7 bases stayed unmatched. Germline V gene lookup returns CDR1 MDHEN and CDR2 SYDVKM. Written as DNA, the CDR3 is TGTGCCAGCAGGAACCGGGACAGGGGGATTGAAAAACTGTTTTTT. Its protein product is CASRNRDRGIEKLFF.

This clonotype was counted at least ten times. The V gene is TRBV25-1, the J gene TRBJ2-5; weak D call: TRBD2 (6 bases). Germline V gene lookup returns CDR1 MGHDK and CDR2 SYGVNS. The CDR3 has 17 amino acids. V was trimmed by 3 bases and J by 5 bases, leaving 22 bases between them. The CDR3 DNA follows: TGTGCCAGCAGTGATTCCCGCTTACGACTCGCGGGGGAGACCCAGTACTTC. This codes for CASSDSRLRLAGETQYF.